These 3 T cell receptor beta chains were all obtained from the same sample, sequenced in a study of blood T cell repertoires in COVID-19. Clones were sequenced by immunoSEQ multiplex PCR, and TCRdb holds only the in-frame ones, with some missing. The sample shows 200,000 to 250,000 clones, 83% of them seen only once. Sequenced: peripheral blood. These receptors were collected from a woman in her twenties or thirties with COVID-19, enrolled during active disease.

The chain links TRBV7-2 to TRBJ1-4; 8 bases are shared with TRBD1. This CDR3 has 15 residues. The germline V gene has CDR1 SGHTA and CDR2 FQGNSA. Trimming removed 2 bases from V and 10 bases from J; junction bases left unmatched: 9. The CDR3 DNA is TGTGCCAGCAGCTTATTGGGGACAGGAGCCGGAAAACTGTTTTTT. This translates into CASSLLGTGAGKLFF.

The V and J genes are TRBV11-3 and TRBJ1-6; TRBD1 agrees at 8 bases. The CDR3 consists of 14 residues. Germline lookup yields CDR1 SGHNT and CDR2 YENEEA. The J segment lost 7 bases and the V segment lost 5 bases, leaving 4 bases of the junction unmatched. The CDR3 region is CASSLGQGNSPLHF. CDR3 sequence (DNA): TGTGCCAGCAGCCTTGGACAGGGAAATTCACCCCTCCACTTT.

This chain uses TRBV19 with TRBJ1-2; TRBD1 aligns across 9 bases. CDR1 and CDR2 from the germline V gene are LNHDA and SQIVND (reference sequence). The J segment lost 6 bases and the V segment lost 5 bases, leaving 16 bases of the junction unmatched. The CDR3 covers 17 residues. The CDR3 spells CASSPIGVGQGLDGYTF. The CDR3 DNA reads as TGTGCCAGTAGTCCTATAGGAGTAGGACAGGGGTTGGATGGCTACACCTTC.